The T cell receptor beta chain under discussion was sequenced for a study of monozygotic twins with inflammatory bowel disease. The CDR3 is 16 residues long. Germline assignment: CDR1 SQVTM and CDR2 ANQGSEA. Used for each TCR library was around 3.5 ug of total RNA. Researchers used template switching to add UMIs featuring a 6-nucleotide sample barcode. With the 5' RACE reads reprocessed, TCRdb shows one record per CDR3 protein and no DNA. The listing contains around 100,000 distinct CDR3 sequences. This TCR was recovered from a human donor with ulcerative colitis or Crohn's disease, or a healthy co-twin of an affected twin (not recorded which). The specimen sequenced was blood. This rearrangement joins TRBV29-1 to TRBJ2-3; TCRdb's D call, TRBD1, is unchecked because there is no DNA. CDR3 loop: CSVPTPGGGLGDTQYF.